Following are 14 T cell receptor beta chains from one sample sequenced in a study of beta chain features in type 1 diabetes. Investigators reverse transcribed all isolated RNA, so they sequenced expressed TCRB transcripts. Clones were sequenced by immunoSEQ multiplex PCR, and TCRdb holds only the in-frame ones, with some missing. In the table there are roughly 380,000 clones, around 20% of which are singletons. Sequencing used naive CD4+ T cells from blood. Receptors originate from a young woman in good health.

The genes are TRBV5-4 and TRBJ2-2; 10 bases align to TRBD1. The CDR3 has 15 amino acids. Germline trimming cut 6 bases from V and 6 bases from J; bases unmatched to any gene: 8. Germline V gives CDR1 SGHNT, CDR2 YYREEE (reference sequence). The CDR3 is CASTVDRGLAGELFF. CDR3 DNA sequence: TGTGCCAGCACCGTAGACAGGGGGCTGGCCGGGGAGCTGTTTTTT.

There are a few counts of this clone. This CDR3 reads CASRLAGTDTQYF. CDR3 DNA sequence: TGCGCCAGCAGGCTAGCCGGCACAGATACGCAGTATTTT. The chain couples TRBV5-1 to TRBJ2-3, with D possibly TRBD2 on 5 matching bases. Germline V gives CDR1 SGHRS, CDR2 YFSETQ. V gave up 5 bases and J gave up 1 base, with 8 bases separating them. There are 13 residues in the CDR3.

V and J are TRBV2 and TRBJ2-7; 8 bases map to TRBD1. V shed 3 bases, J shed 7 bases, and the junction held 5 bases outside the gene matches. Germline V lookup: CDR1 SNHLY, CDR2 FYNNEI. This CDR3 region has 13 residues. The CDR3: CASSERTGGEQYF. CDR3 DNA: TGTGCCAGCAGTGAGCGAACAGGGGGTGAGCAGTACTTC.

This clone has a handful of counts. The chain recombines TRBV30 with TRBJ2-3, with D tentatively TRBD1 (5 bases). Germline CDR1 and CDR2: GTSNPN and SVGIG (reference sequence). V shed 2 bases and J shed 0 bases, with 15 bases lying between them. The CDR3 contains 16 residues. The CDR3 is CAWSINQGPSTDTQYF. The CDR3 nucleotides are TGTGCCTGGAGTATCAACCAGGGTCCCAGCACAGATACGCAGTATTTT.

The chain links TRBV29-1 to TRBJ2-1; maybe TRBD1 (5 bases). CDR1 is SQVTM and CDR2 is ANQGSEA in the germline V gene. The CDR3 sequence is 14 residues long. V lost 8 bases and J lost 6, with 20 bases in between. In nucleotides, the CDR3 is TGCAGCTTCTCTGGGTCTCAGGGCCGCAATGAGCAGTTCTTC. This encodes CSFSGSQGRNEQFF.

The J gene is TRBJ2-6, the V gene TRBV9, with D possibly matching TRBD2 (7 bases). The CDR3 extends over 15 amino acids. The ends were cut back, 3 bases at V and 2 bases at J, with 9 bases in the middle. The germline V gene has CDR1 SGDLS and CDR2 YYNGEE. Here the CDR3 reads CASSEGGAGANVLTF. CDR3 coding DNA: TGTGCCAGCAGCGAGGGGGGGGCTGGGGCCAACGTCCTGACTTTC.

The rearrangement uses TRBV5-4 and TRBJ2-5; perhaps TRBD2 as D (6 bases). Germline loops: CDR1 SGHNT, CDR2 YYREEE (reference sequence). Between the trimmed V and J ends, which lost 0 bases and 4 bases, there was a span of 13 bases. This CDR3 region has 15 residues. CDR3 in DNA: TGTGCCAGCAGCTTGGTTAGCAGGGAGGCAGAGACCCAGTACTTC. It is translated as CASSLVSREAETQYF.

The chain joins TRBV10-3 to TRBJ2-7; 8 positions agree with TRBD1. In germline, CDR1 is ENHRY, CDR2 SYGVKD. CDR3 size: 13 residues. V shed 7 bases and J 4 bases; nucleotides not matched to a gene: 6. CDR3: CAIIPRGRYEQYF. CDR3 DNA: TGTGCCATCATTCCCAGGGGGCGGTACGAGCAGTACTTC.

The chain carries TRBV4-1 and TRBJ2-1, with 9 bases aligning to TRBD2. The germline gives CDR1 MGHRA, CDR2 YSYEKL. This CDR3 has 14 amino acids. The V gene end was trimmed by 4 bases and the J gene end by 15 bases; junction bases not matched to a gene: 13. In DNA, the CDR3 is TGCGCCAGCAGCCGTGGCCCCGGCGGGAGGGAAGCGTTCTTC. Amino acids: CASSRGPGGREAFF.

This clone has just a few counts. V gene TRBV2 combines with J gene TRBJ2-3; maybe TRBD1 (5 bases). The V end lost 5 bases, the J end lost 4 bases, and 19 bases lay between the germline ends. Germline V gene lookup returns CDR1 SNHLY and CDR2 FYNNEI. This CDR3 region has 16 residues. The CDR3: CASSTTVGRAADTQYF. The CDR3 DNA is TGTGCCAGCAGTACAACGGTTGGCAGGGCGGCAGATACGCAGTATTTT.

This chain links TRBV5-1 with TRBJ1-1, with 9 bases fitting TRBD1. CDR3 length: 14 amino acids. The junction had 8 bases not matched to a gene; V was cut back by 4 bases and J by 7 bases. Germline CDR1 reads SGHRS; CDR2 reads YFSETQ. CDR3 in amino acids: CASSPIQGAGEAFF. The CDR3 DNA reads TGCGCCAGCAGCCCTATACAGGGGGCTGGTGAAGCTTTCTTT. The full variable domain, its missing parts supplied by reference TRBV5-1 and TRBJ1-1, is KAGVTQTPRYLIKTRGQQVTLSCSPISGHRSVSWYQQTPGQGLQFLFEYFSETQRNKGNFPGRFSGRQFSNSRSEMNVSTLELGDSALYLCASSPIQGAGEAFFGQGTRLTVV.

This clone was detected a few times. This chain connects TRBV27 to TRBJ2-1; tentative D call: TRBD1 (5 bases). CDR1 and CDR2 (germline): MNHEY, SMNVEV (reference sequence). The V end was cut by 2 bases, the J end by 5 bases, with 13 bases between. This CDR3 spans 15 amino acids. The CDR3 coding sequence is TGTGCCAGCAGTTTAATAAGGGGCAGGGACAATGAGCAGTTCTTC. Amino acid sequence: CASSLIRGRDNEQFF.

This clone was recorded a few times. The V call is TRBV5-4, the J call TRBJ2-3, with D perhaps matching TRBD1 (6 bases). Germline V CDR1 and CDR2: SGHNT, YYREEE (reference sequence). With 3 bases removed from V and 1 base from J, the gap between germline ends came to 12 bases. The CDR3 has 15 amino acids. The CDR3 loop is CASSSMTGGTDTQYF. The CDR3 coding sequence is TGTGCCAGCAGCTCGATGACAGGTGGCACAGATACGCAGTATTTT.

J is TRBJ1-6 and V is TRBV9, with D tentatively TRBD1 (5 bases). The CDR3 loop spans 14 amino acids. Looked up from germline, CDR1 is SGDLS and CDR2 is YYNGEE. V lost 4 bases and J lost 7, with 12 bases in between. CDR3 region: CASSSQGQNSPLHF. CDR3 DNA: TGTGCCAGCAGCTCCCAGGGTCAGAATTCACCCCTCCACTTT.